These 9 T cell receptor beta chains share one sample of origin, sequenced in a study of CD8+CD57+ T cells in acquired aplastic anemia. All sequencing subjects had displayed CD8+CD57+ cell expansion on flow cytometry. Genomic DNA, serving as template, underwent TCR beta VDJ and CDR3 profiling. One entry per CDR3 protein, called by TCRdb with MiXCR from the reads. This repertoire shows about 200,000 distinct CDR3 sequences, under 50% found once; its top ten account for about 20%. The source material was sorted CD4+, CD8+, or CD8+CD57+ T cells (not recorded which) from PBMCs. The receptors originated from a human donor with aplastic anemia.

This clonotype was found many times. The chain recombines TRBV20-1 with TRBJ2-2; TRBD1 or TRBD2 may be the D gene (5 bases each). This CDR3 has 15 residues. CDR1 is DFQATT and CDR2 is SNEGSKA in the germline V gene (reference sequence). V was shortened by 1 base and J by 6 bases, with 15 bases between the two germline ends. CDR3 in DNA: TGCAGTGCTAGAGGGCAGGGAGTTCGGGCCGGGGAGCTGTTTTTT. It translates to CSARGQGVRAGELFF.

Ten or more counts support this clonotype. The chain recombines TRBV7-8 with TRBJ1-6; a weak D match, TRBD1 (6 bases). V dropped 5 bases and J dropped 4 bases, with 15 bases sitting between them. CDR1 is SGHVS, CDR2 FQNEAQ, per germline. This CDR3 region has 16 residues. The CDR3 here is CASSQQAGAYNSPLHF. The CDR3 DNA is TGTGCCAGCAGCCAGCAGGCAGGGGCGTATAATTCACCCCTCCACTTT.

Ten or more counts support this clonotype. The chain joins TRBV20-1 to TRBJ2-3; D tentatively reads TRBD1 or TRBD2 (6 bases each). In germline, CDR1 is DFQATT, CDR2 SNEGSKA (reference sequence). V lost 3 bases and J lost 2, with 12 bases in between. This CDR3 spans 14 amino acids. For the CDR3, the DNA is TGCAGTGCTAGCGGGGGCAAAACCACAGATACGCAGTATTTT. It yields the protein CSASGGKTTDTQYF.

This clonotype was detected ten times or more. V is TRBV10-2 and J is TRBJ2-5; D remains ambiguous. The germline V gene has CDR1 WSHSY and CDR2 SAAADI. This CDR3 is 14 amino acids long. The V end lost 4 bases, the J end lost 0 bases, and 9 bases lay between the germline ends. The CDR3 DNA reads as TGCGCCAGCAGTGGGGCACGAAACCAAGAGACCCAGTACTTC. Protein sequence: CASSGARNQETQYF.

In its sample, this clonotype was seen many times. The chain couples TRBV10-2 to TRBJ1-5; the D gene is possibly TRBD1 (5 bases). Germline V CDR1 and CDR2: WSHSY, SAAADI. With 3 bases removed from V and 3 bases from J, the gap between germline ends came to 6 bases. The CDR3 covers 13 residues. DNA of the CDR3: TGCGCCAGCAGTGAACAGGTCAATCAGCCCCAGCATTTT. Protein product: CASSEQVNQPQHF.

V gene TRBV7-2 combines with J gene TRBJ2-7; possibly TRBD1 for D (6 bases). Trimming stripped 3 bases from V and 6 bases from J, with 12 bases between. The CDR3 covers 13 residues. CDR1 SGHTA and CDR2 FQGNSA come from the germline V gene. The CDR3 sequence: CASSFSYRAEQYV. CDR3 sequence (DNA): TGTGCCAGCAGCTTCAGCTACAGGGCCGAGCAGTACGTC.

This clonotype came up many times. The chain combines TRBV4-2 with TRBJ2-1, with 10 positions matching TRBD2. The germline V gene encodes CDR1 LGHNA and CDR2 YNFKEQ. The CDR3 is 17 amino acids. Trimming took 4 bases from V and 5 from J; bases not matched to a gene: 11. The CDR3 spells CASSPLSSGGGDNEQFF. CDR3 in DNA: TGTGCCAGCAGCCCTCTGTCAAGCGGGGGGGGGGACAATGAGCAGTTCTTC.

This clonotype was seen repeatedly, ten times or more. The genes are TRBV5-1 and TRBJ2-2, with TRBD2 matching over 7 bases. The CDR3 totals 16 residues. V was pared by 1 base and J by 0 bases, with 3 bases of the junction left unmatched. Germline CDR1 reads SGHRS; CDR2 reads YFSETQ. CDR3 DNA sequence: TGCGCCAGCAGCTTGTGGGGGGGGACGAACACCGGGGAGCTGTTTTTT. Translated: CASSLWGGTNTGELFF.

The genes are TRBV19 and TRBJ2-7, with 7 bases identical to TRBD1. V lost 6 bases and J lost 0; bases outside the gene matches: 5. Per germline, CDR1 LNHDA and CDR2 SQIVND (reference sequence). The CDR3 sequence is 14 residues long. The CDR3 spells CASSGTVASYEQYF. DNA for the CDR3: TGTGCCAGTAGCGGGACAGTCGCCTCCTACGAGCAGTACTTC.